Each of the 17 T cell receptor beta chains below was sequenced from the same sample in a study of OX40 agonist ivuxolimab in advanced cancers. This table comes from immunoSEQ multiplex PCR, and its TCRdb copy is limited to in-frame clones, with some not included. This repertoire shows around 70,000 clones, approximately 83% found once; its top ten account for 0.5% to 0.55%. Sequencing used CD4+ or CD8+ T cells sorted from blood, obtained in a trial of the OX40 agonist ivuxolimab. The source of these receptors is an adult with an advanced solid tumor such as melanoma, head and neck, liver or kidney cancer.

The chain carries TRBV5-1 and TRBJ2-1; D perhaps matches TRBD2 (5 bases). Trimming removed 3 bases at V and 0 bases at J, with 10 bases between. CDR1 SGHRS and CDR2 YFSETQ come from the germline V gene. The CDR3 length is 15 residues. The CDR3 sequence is CASSYEGSSYNEQFF. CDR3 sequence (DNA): TGCGCCAGCAGCTATGAGGGCTCCTCCTACAATGAGCAGTTCTTC.

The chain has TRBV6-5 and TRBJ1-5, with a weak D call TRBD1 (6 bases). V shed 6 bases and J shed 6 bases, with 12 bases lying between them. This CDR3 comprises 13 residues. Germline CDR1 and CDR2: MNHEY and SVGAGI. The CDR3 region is CASSLLGGQPQHF. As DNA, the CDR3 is TGTGCCAGCAGCCTACTAGGGGGTCAGCCCCAGCATTTT.

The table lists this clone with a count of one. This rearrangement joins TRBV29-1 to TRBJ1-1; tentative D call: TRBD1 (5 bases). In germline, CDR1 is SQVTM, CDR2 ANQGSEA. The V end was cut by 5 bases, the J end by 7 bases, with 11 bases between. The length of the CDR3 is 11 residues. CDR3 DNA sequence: TGCAGCGTTCGGGGGGGTAGTGAAGCTTTCTTT. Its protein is CSVRGGSEAFF.

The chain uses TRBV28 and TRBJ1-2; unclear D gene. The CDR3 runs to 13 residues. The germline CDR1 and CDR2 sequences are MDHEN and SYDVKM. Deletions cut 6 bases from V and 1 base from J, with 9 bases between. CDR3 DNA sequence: TGTGCCAGCAGCGTTCCCATTAACTATGGCTACACCTTC. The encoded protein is CASSVPINYGYTF.

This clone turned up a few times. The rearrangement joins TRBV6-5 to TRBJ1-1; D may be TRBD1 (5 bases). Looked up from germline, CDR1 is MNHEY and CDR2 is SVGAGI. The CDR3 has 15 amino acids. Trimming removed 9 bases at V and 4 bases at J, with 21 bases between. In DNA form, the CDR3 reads TGTGCCAGTCAATTCTTGGGGGGACGAGGCACTGAAGCTTTCTTT. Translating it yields CASQFLGGRGTEAFF.

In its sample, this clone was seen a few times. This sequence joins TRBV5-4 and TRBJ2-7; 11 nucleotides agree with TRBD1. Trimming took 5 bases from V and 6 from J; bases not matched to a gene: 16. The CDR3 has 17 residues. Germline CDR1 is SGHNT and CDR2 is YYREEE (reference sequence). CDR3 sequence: CASREATGTGGYSEQYF. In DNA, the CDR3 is TGTGCCAGCAGGGAAGCCACCGGGACAGGGGGTTACTCCGAGCAGTACTTC.

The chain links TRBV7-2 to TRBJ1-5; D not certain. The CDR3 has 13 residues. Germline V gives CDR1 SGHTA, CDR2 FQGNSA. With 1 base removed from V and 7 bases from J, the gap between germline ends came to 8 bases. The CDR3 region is CASSLGAQQPQHF. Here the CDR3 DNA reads TGTGCCAGCAGCTTAGGGGCGCAACAGCCCCAGCATTTT.

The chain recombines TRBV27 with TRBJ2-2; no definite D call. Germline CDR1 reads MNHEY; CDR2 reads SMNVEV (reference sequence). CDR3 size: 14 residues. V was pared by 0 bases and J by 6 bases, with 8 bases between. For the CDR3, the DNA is TGTGCCAGCAGTTTATCGCAGTTGGCCGGGGAGCTGTTTTTT. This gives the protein CASSLSQLAGELFF.

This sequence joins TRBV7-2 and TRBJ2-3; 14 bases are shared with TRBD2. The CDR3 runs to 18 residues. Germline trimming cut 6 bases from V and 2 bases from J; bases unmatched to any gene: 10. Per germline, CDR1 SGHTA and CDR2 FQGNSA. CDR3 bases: TGTGCCAGCAGTCCCGGACTAGCGGGGGGCCGACTCACAGATACGCAGTATTTT. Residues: CASSPGLAGGRLTDTQYF.

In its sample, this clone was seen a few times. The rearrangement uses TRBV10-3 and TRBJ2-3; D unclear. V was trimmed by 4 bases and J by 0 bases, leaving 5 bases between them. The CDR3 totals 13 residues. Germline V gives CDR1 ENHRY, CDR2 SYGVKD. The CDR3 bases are TGTGCCATCAGTGGGTCTAGCACAGATACGCAGTATTTT. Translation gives CAISGSSTDTQYF.

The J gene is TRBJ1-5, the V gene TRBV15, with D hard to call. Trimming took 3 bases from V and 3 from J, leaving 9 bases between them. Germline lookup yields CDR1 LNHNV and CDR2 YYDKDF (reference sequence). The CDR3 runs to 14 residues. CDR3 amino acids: CATSSVGSNQPQHF. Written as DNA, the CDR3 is TGTGCCACCAGCAGTGTCGGATCCAATCAGCCCCAGCATTTT. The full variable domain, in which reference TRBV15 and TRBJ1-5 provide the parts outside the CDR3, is DAMVIQNPRYQVTQFGKPVTLSCSQTLNHNVMYWYQQKSSQAPKLLFHYYDKDFNNEADTPDNFQSRRPNTSFCFLDIRSPGLGDTAMYLCATSSVGSNQPQHFGDGTRLSIL.

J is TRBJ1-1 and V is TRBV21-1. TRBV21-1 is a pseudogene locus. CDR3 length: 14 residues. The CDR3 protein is CAGSLRPGWTEAFF. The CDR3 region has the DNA TGTGCCGGCAGCCTACGACCGGGCTGGACTGAAGCTTTCTTT.

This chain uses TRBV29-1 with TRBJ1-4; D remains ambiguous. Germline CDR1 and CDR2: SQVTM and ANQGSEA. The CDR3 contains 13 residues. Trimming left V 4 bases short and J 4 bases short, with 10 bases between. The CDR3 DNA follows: TGCAGCGTTGTTGGGCTTTATAATGAAAAACTGTTTTTT. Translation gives CSVVGLYNEKLFF.

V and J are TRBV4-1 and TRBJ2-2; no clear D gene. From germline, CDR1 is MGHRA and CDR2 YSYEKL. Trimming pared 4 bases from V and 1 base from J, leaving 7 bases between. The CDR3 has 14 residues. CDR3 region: CASSRSRNTGELFF. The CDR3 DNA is TGCGCCAGCAGCCGGAGCAGGAACACCGGGGAGCTGTTTTTT.

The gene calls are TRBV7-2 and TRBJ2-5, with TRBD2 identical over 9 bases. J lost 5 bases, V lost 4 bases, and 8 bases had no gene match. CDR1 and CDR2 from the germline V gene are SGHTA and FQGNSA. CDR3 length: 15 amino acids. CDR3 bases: TGTGCCAGCAGCTCGACTAGCGGAGCCGCGGAGACCCAGTACTTC. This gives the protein CASSSTSGAAETQYF.

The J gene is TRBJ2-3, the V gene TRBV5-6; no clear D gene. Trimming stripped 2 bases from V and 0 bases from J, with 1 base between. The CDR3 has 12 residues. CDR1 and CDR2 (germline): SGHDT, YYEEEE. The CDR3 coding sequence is TGTGCCAGCAGCTTAAGCACAGATACGCAGTATTTT. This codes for CASSLSTDTQYF.

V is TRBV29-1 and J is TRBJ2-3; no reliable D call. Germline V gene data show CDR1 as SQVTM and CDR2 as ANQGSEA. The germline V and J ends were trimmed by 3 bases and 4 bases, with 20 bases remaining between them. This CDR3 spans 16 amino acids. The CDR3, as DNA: TGCAGCGTTGAGTTCCTCGGGCACATAAGGCCAGATACGCAGTATTTT. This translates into CSVEFLGHIRPDTQYF.